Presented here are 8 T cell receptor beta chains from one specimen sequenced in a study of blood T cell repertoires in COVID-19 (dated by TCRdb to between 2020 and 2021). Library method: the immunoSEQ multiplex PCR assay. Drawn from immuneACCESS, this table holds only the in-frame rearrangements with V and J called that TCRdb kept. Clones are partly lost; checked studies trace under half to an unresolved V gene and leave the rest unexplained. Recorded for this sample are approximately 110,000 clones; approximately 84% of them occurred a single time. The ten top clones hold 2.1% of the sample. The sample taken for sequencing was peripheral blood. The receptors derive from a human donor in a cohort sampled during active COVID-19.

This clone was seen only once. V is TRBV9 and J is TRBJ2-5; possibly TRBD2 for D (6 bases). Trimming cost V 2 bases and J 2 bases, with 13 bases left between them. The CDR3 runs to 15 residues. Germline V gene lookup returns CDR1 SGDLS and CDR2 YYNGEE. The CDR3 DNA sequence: TGTGCCAGCAGCGTTGGGGCGGGGAATCAAGAGACCCAGTACTTC. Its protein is CASSVGAGNQETQYF.

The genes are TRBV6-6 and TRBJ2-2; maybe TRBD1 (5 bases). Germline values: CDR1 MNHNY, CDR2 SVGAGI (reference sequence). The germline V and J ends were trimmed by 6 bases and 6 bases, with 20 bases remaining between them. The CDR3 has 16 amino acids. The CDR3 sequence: CASSLEAAGLPGELFF. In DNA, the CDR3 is TGTGCCAGCAGCCTCGAGGCGGCAGGGCTCCCCGGGGAGCTGTTTTTT.

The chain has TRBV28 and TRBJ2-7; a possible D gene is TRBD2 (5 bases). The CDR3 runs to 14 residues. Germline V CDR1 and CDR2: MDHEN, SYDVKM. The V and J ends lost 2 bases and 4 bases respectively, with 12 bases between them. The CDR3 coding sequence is TGTGCCAGCAGTTTAAGTGGGGAGAGGTACGAGCAGTACTTC. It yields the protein CASSLSGERYEQYF.

This CDR3 reads CASSLGTSGTTDTQYF. The CDR3 region has the DNA TGTGCCAGCAGCTTGGGGACTAGCGGGACCACAGATACGCAGTATTTT. The chain joins TRBV5-4 to TRBJ2-3; 12 positions match TRBD2. This CDR3 comprises 16 residues. J was trimmed by 2 bases and V by 0 bases; bases with no gene match: 1. The V gene's germline CDR1 is SGHNT and CDR2 YYREEE (reference sequence).

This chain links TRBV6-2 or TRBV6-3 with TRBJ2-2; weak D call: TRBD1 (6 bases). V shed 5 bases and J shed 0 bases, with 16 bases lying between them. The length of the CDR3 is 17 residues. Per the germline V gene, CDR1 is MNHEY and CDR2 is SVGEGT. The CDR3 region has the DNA TGTGCCAGCAGTGGGGCCGGGACAAACGCGAACACCGGGGAGCTGTTTTTT. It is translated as CASSGAGTNANTGELFF.

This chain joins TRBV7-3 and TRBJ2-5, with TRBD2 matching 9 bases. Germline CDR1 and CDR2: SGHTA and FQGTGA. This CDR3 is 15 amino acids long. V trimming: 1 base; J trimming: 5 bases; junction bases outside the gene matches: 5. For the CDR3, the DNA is TGTGCCAGCAGCTTAATCGCGGGAGGGAGCGAGACCCAGTACTTC. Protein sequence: CASSLIAGGSETQYF.

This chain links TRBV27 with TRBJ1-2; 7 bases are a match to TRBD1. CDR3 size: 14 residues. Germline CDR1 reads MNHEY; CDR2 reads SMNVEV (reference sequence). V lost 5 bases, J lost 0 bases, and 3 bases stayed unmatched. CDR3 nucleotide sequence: TGTGCCAGCAGTGGGACAGCGACTAACTATGGCTACACCTTC. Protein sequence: CASSGTATNYGYTF.

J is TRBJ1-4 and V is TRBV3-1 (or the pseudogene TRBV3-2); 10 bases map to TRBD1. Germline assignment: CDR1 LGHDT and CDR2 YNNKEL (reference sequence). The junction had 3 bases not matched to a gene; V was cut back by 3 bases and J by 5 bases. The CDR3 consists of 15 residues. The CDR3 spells CASSHKGQGNEKLFF. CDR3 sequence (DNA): TGTGCCAGCAGCCACAAGGGACAGGGGAATGAAAAACTGTTTTTT.